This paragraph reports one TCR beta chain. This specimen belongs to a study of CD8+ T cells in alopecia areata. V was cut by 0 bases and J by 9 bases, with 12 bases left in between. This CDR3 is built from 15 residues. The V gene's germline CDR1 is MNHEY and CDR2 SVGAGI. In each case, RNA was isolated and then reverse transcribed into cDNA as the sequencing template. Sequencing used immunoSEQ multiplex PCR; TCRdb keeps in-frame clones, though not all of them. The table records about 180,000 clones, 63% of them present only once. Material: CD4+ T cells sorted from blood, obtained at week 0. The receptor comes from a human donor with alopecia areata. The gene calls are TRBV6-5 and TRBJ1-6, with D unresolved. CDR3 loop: CASSYSPGSGSPLHF. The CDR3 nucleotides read TGTGCCAGCAGTTACTCGCCTGGGAGTGGTTCACCCCTCCACTTT.